This is a list of T cell receptor beta chains from one sample in a study of T cells expressing NK-cell markers. TCRdb reprocessed the 5' RACE reads, with one entry per CDR3 protein and no DNA. This sample's table reports about half a million distinct CDR3 sequences. The sequencing sample was made of blood T cells: a sorted CD56 or NKG2C T cell subset, CD4+ or CD8+ T cells, or bulk PBMC T cells (not recorded which). These receptors all stem from a woman aged 45-60 years in good health. Both conserved end residues are part of each CDR3.

j_gene: TRBJ1-6
v_gene: TRBV21-1
CDR3aa: CASRDVHRSPLHF

j_gene: TRBJ1-5
v_gene: TRBV11-2
CDR3aa: CASSLIEGQPQHF

j_gene: TRBJ2-1
v_gene: TRBV18
CDR3aa: CASSPIPLGGSYNEQFF

j_gene: TRBJ2-1
v_gene: TRBV12-3/TRBV12-4
CDR3aa: CASSLARAGGYNEQFF

j_gene: TRBJ2-5
v_gene: TRBV6-5
CDR3aa: CASSSLAGERQETQYF

j_gene: TRBJ2-1
v_gene: TRBV6-1
CDR3aa: CASSVGGNEQFF

j_gene: TRBJ2-1
v_gene: TRBV7-2
CDR3aa: CASSLSPSFEQFF

j_gene: TRBJ2-1
v_gene: TRBV2
CDR3aa: CASSEWGGTEQFF

j_gene: TRBJ1-1
v_gene: TRBV11-2
CDR3aa: CASSPRTVTPSTEAFF

j_gene: TRBJ2-2
v_gene: TRBV5-5
CDR3aa: CASSLEVSTGELFF

j_gene: TRBJ2-1
v_gene: TRBV11-2
CDR3aa: CASSLSATGGDEQFF

j_gene: TRBJ2-6
v_gene: TRBV29-1
CDR3aa: CSVRIPGQGPSGANVLTF

j_gene: TRBJ2-3
v_gene: TRBV20-1
CDR3aa: CSALAILTGTDTQYF

j_gene: TRBJ2-1
v_gene: TRBV12-3/TRBV12-4
CDR3aa: CASSLGAGDPRQFF

j_gene: TRBJ2-5
v_gene: TRBV25-1
CDR3aa: CASSPRTGILETQYF

j_gene: TRBJ1-5
v_gene: TRBV2
CDR3aa: CASKSGTGYNQPQHF

j_gene: TRBJ2-3
v_gene: TRBV2
CDR3aa: CASRPGGQGSDTQYF

j_gene: TRBJ2-1
v_gene: TRBV28
CDR3aa: CASHRGTINEQFF

j_gene: TRBJ2-1
v_gene: TRBV4-1
CDR3aa: CASSQEYQGWVFF

j_gene: TRBJ1-5
v_gene: TRBV7-2
CDR3aa: CASSLGRAGNQPQHF

j_gene: TRBJ2-2
v_gene: TRBV11-2
CDR3aa: CASSLGAGSHGLLFF

j_gene: TRBJ2-2
v_gene: TRBV27
CDR3aa: CASSLVGSAGELFF

j_gene: TRBJ2-5
v_gene: TRBV5-5
CDR3aa: CASSFGLQETQYF

j_gene: TRBJ1-4
v_gene: TRBV4-1
CDR3aa: CASSLQLNEKLFF

j_gene: TRBJ2-1
v_gene: TRBV12-3/TRBV12-4
CDR3aa: CASSPRWSWQFF

j_gene: TRBJ2-1
v_gene: TRBV7-3
CDR3aa: CASSYRGLGSYNEQFF

j_gene: TRBJ2-5
v_gene: TRBV28
CDR3aa: CATGSFEETQYF

j_gene: TRBJ1-2
v_gene: TRBV12-3/TRBV12-4
CDR3aa: CASRWGGIGIRGYTF

j_gene: TRBJ1-2
v_gene: TRBV29-1
CDR3aa: CSVEGLVPNYGYTF